This T cell receptor (beta chain) emerged from a study of blood T cell repertoires in COVID-19. TCRdb's copy holds only in-frame clones and misses some; the assay was immunoSEQ multiplex PCR. The profile shows approximately 61,000 clones, around four fifths of them singletons. Losses at the gene ends were 4 bases for V and 5 bases for J; bases not matched to a gene: 11. The CDR3 length is 15 residues. Germline assignment: CDR1 SGDLS and CDR2 YYNGEE. What was sequenced was peripheral blood. The rearrangement joins TRBV9 to TRBJ2-5; 7 bases fit TRBD1. This receptor was identified in a man between 65 and 80 years old with acute or convalescent COVID-19. The chain's CDR3 is CASSPYRTGQETQYF. The DNA for the CDR3 is TGTGCCAGCAGCCCCTATCGGACAGGCCAGGAGACCCAGTACTTC.